This entry lists 7 T cell receptor beta chains sequenced from one sample in a study of blood T cell repertoires in COVID-19. The protocol was immunoSEQ multiplex PCR, while the TCRdb copy is restricted to in-frame clones and leaves out a portion. Among roughly 310,000 clones listed, more than 90% were seen once. The sample comprised PBMCs or T cells enriched from blood (not recorded which). These receptors were collected from a man between 60 and 75 years old who had recovered from COVID-19.

V and J are TRBV29-1 and TRBJ2-1, with D unresolved. Trimming took off 5 bases at V and 5 bases at J, with 13 bases between the two ends. Germline CDR1 reads SQVTM; CDR2 reads ANQGSEA. There are 13 residues in the CDR3. The chain's CDR3 is CSVKVLRDNEQFF. The CDR3 DNA is TGCAGCGTTAAAGTCTTACGGGACAATGAGCAGTTCTTC.

The chain recombines TRBV7-6 with TRBJ1-4, with 9 positions matching TRBD1. The CDR3 is 20 residues long. Germline V gene lookup returns CDR1 SGHVS and CDR2 FNYEAQ. Trimming took 5 bases from V and 7 from J; bases not matched to a gene: 23. Here the CDR3 reads CASSLHRDRDLVGAGEKLFF. CDR3 DNA sequence: TGTGCCAGCAGCCTTCACCGGGACAGGGATCTGGTCGGGGCGGGTGAAAAACTGTTTTTT.

The chain joins TRBV10-3 to TRBJ1-1, with 7 bases matching TRBD1. Per the germline V gene, CDR1 is ENHRY and CDR2 is SYGVKD. Losses at the gene ends were 2 bases for V and 5 bases for J; bases not matched to a gene: 5. The length of the CDR3 is 14 residues. CDR3 sequence (DNA): TGTGCCATCAGTGAGGCGGGGACAGCGACTGAAGCTTTCTTT. Residues: CAISEAGTATEAFF.

The V and J genes are TRBV11-2 and TRBJ1-1; 7 bases are shared with TRBD1. Per germline, CDR1 SGHAT and CDR2 FQNNGV. Trimming removed 5 bases from V and 0 bases from J; junction bases left unmatched: 9. This CDR3 has 16 amino acids. The CDR3 nucleotides read TGTGCCAGCAGCCCCCGGACAGGCCTATTGAACACTGAAGCTTTCTTT. Amino acids: CASSPRTGLLNTEAFF.

This chain links TRBV3-1 (or the pseudogene TRBV3-2) with TRBJ1-1; 7 nucleotides line up with TRBD1. The junction had 8 bases not matched to a gene; V was cut back by 6 bases and J by 1 base. This CDR3 is built from 15 residues. Germline V CDR1 and CDR2: LGHDT, YNNKEL (reference sequence). CDR3 DNA: TGTGCCAGCAGACCCAGGACAGGAGAGAACACTGAAGCTTTCTTT. Protein product: CASRPRTGENTEAFF.

The CDR3 region is CASSLAGLAETQYF. In DNA, the CDR3 is TGTGCCAGCAGCTTAGCTGGCCTAGCTGAGACCCAGTACTTC. V usage is TRBV7-6 and J usage is TRBJ2-5; D is perhaps TRBD2 (5 bases). V lost 0 bases, J lost 5 bases, and 10 bases lay in between. CDR3 size: 14 residues. CDR1 and CDR2 from the germline V gene are SGHVS and FNYEAQ.

J is TRBJ2-3 and V is TRBV7-2; 7 nucleotides match TRBD2. Per the germline V gene, CDR1 is SGHTA and CDR2 is FQGNSA. J was trimmed by 2 bases and V by 5 bases; bases with no gene match: 13. This CDR3 is 17 amino acids long. The CDR3 DNA sequence: TGTGCCAGCAGCCCACGCAGACGGGGGGAGATCACAGATACGCAGTATTTT. Its translation: CASSPRRRGEITDTQYF.